A single sample is the source of the 21 T cell receptor beta chains below, sequenced in a study of OX40 agonist ivuxolimab in advanced cancers. Clones were sequenced by immunoSEQ multiplex PCR, and TCRdb holds only the in-frame ones, with some missing. Of around 150,000 clones listed, 85% to 95% are singletons. Specimen: CD4+ or CD8+ T cells sorted from blood, collected in a trial of the OX40 agonist ivuxolimab. The receptors originated from an adult with an advanced solid tumor such as melanoma, head and neck, liver or kidney cancer.

The chain couples TRBV7-2 to TRBJ2-7; D is undetermined. CDR3 length: 11 amino acids. Looked up from germline, CDR1 is SGHTA and CDR2 is FQGNSA. Trimming stripped 4 bases from V and 5 bases from J, with 6 bases between. The CDR3 DNA reads TGTGCCAGCAGCTATCGAGACGAGCAGTACTTC. Amino acid sequence: CASSYRDEQYF.

The gene calls are TRBV28 and TRBJ1-1, with D uncertain. CDR1 and CDR2 from the germline V gene are MDHEN and SYDVKM. Trimming pared 3 bases from V and 11 bases from J, leaving 13 bases between. The CDR3 has 12 amino acids. CDR3 region: CASSFHDRKAFF. The DNA of the CDR3 is TGTGCCAGCAGTTTCCACGACCGGAAGGCTTTCTTT.

V usage is TRBV6-5 and J usage is TRBJ2-2; D is ambiguous. V lost 6 bases and J lost 4, with 12 bases in between. The CDR3 is 14 residues long. Per the germline V gene, CDR1 is MNHEY and CDR2 is SVGAGI. The CDR3 loop reads CASRLQRSTGELFF. DNA for the CDR3: TGTGCCAGCAGATTACAGCGATCCACCGGGGAGCTGTTTTTT.

The chain joins TRBV18 to TRBJ1-2, with 10 bases matching TRBD1. V lost 3 bases and J lost 5; bases outside the gene matches: 6. Germline V lookup: CDR1 KGHSH, CDR2 LQKENI. CDR3 length: 15 amino acids. This CDR3 is CASSPGTGVVYGYTF. The CDR3, as DNA: TGTGCCAGCTCACCCGGGACAGGGGTCGTGTATGGCTACACCTTC.

V gene TRBV15 combines with J gene TRBJ1-5; D unclear. The CDR3 covers 15 residues. V was cut by 0 bases and J by 5 bases, with 11 bases left in between. Per germline, CDR1 LNHNV and CDR2 YYDKDF (reference sequence). The CDR3 loop reads CATSRDLSDDQPQHF. CDR3 DNA sequence: TGTGCCACCAGCAGAGATCTGTCAGACGATCAGCCCCAGCATTTT. The entire variable domain, with the rest obtained from reference TRBV15 and TRBJ1-5, is as follows: DAMVIQNPRYQVTQFGKPVTLSCSQTLNHNVMYWYQQKSSQAPKLLFHYYDKDFNNEADTPDNFQSRRPNTSFCFLDIRSPGLGDTAMYLCATSRDLSDDQPQHFGDGTRLSIL.

V gene TRBV28 combines with J gene TRBJ1-1; maybe TRBD1 (6 bases). The CDR3 totals 15 residues. The germline V gene encodes CDR1 MDHEN and CDR2 SYDVKM. With 4 bases removed from V and 6 bases from J, the gap between germline ends came to 18 bases. Written as DNA, the CDR3 is TGTGCCAGCAGTTCCCCAACAGGGAGTGTCGCTGAAGCTTTCTTT. Its translation is CASSSPTGSVAEAFF.

The chain recombines TRBV7-2 with TRBJ2-5; 11 bases align to TRBD2. With 5 bases clipped from V and 5 bases from J, the junction kept 7 bases outside the gene matches. Germline CDR1 is SGHTA and CDR2 is FQGNSA. The CDR3 sequence is 15 residues long. The CDR3 DNA sequence: TGTGCCAGCAGCCGGACTAGCGGGCCGGGGGAGACCCAGTACTTC. This codes for CASSRTSGPGETQYF. The whole variable domain, remainder taken from reference TRBV7-2 and TRBJ2-5, is GAGVSQSPSNKVTEKGKDVELRCDPISGHTALYWYRQSLGQGLEFLIYFQGNSAPDKSGLPSDRFSAERTGGSVSTLTIQRTQQEDSAVYLCASSRTSGPGETQYFGPGTRLLVL.

The gene calls are TRBV19 and TRBJ1-2; D not resolved. This CDR3 contains 13 residues. The V and J ends lost 2 bases and 4 bases respectively, with 8 bases between them. Germline V gene lookup returns CDR1 LNHDA and CDR2 SQIVND (reference sequence). The CDR3 is CASSIREGYGYTF. CDR3 DNA sequence: TGTGCCAGTAGTATAAGGGAGGGCTATGGCTACACCTTC.

This rearrangement joins TRBV18 to TRBJ2-7; 9 nucleotides line up with TRBD2. This CDR3 spans 15 amino acids. Germline CDR1 reads KGHSH; CDR2 reads LQKENI. Losses at the gene ends were 1 base for V and 6 bases for J; bases not matched to a gene: 7. The CDR3 loop is CASSPRTSDGGEQYF. CDR3 coding DNA: TGTGCCAGCTCACCACGGACTAGCGATGGTGGCGAGCAGTACTTC.

This chain connects TRBV6-6 to TRBJ1-4, with TRBD1 matching over 9 bases. The CDR3 is 15 residues long. From germline, CDR1 is MNHNY and CDR2 SVGAGI (reference sequence). V dropped 5 bases and J dropped 4; count of bases not matched to a gene: 5. The CDR3 DNA follows: TGTGCCAGCAGTATACCGGGACAGGGTAATGAAAAACTGTTTTTT. Translation: CASSIPGQGNEKLFF.

In DNA, the CDR3 is TGTGCCAGCAGATGGGGGCCCTTGACAGATACGCAGTATTTT. This encodes CASRWGPLTDTQYF. V is TRBV7-9 and J is TRBJ2-3, with D maybe TRBD1 (6 bases). Germline loops: CDR1 SEHNR, CDR2 FQNEAQ (reference sequence). Trimming removed 6 bases from V and 3 bases from J, with 13 bases in between. This CDR3 has 14 amino acids. The full variable domain, its missing parts supplied by reference TRBV7-9 and TRBJ2-3, is DTGVSQNPRHKITKRGQNVTFRCDPISEHNRLYWYRQTLGQGPEFLTYFQNEAQLEKSRLLSDRFSAERPKGSFSTLEIQRTEQGDSAMYLCASRWGPLTDTQYFGPGTRLTVL.

This chain connects TRBV11-2 to TRBJ1-5; D is uncertain. The ends were cut back, 3 bases at V and 5 bases at J, with 8 bases in the middle. The CDR3 length is 13 residues. CDR1 and CDR2 (germline): SGHAT, FQNNGV. In DNA form, the CDR3 reads TGTGCCAGCAGCTTTCACCCAGATCAGCCCCAGCATTTT. It specifies CASSFHPDQPQHF.

The V call is TRBV10-3, the J call TRBJ2-2, with TRBD2 as a possible D gene (6 bases). V was cut by 7 bases and J by 6 bases, with 15 bases left in between. The germline CDR1 and CDR2 sequences are ENHRY and SYGVKD. The CDR3 extends over 14 amino acids. The DNA for the CDR3 is TGTGCCATCAACCTCGGGGGTAGCGCCGGGGAGCTGTTTTTT. Its translation is CAINLGGSAGELFF.

V gene TRBV4-3 combines with J gene TRBJ2-1; D gene unclear. The length of the CDR3 is 12 residues. Germline V gives CDR1 LGHNA, CDR2 YSLEER. Trimming removed 1 base at V and 2 bases at J, with 0 bases between. CDR3 DNA sequence: TGCGCCAGCAGCCAAGCCTACAATGAGCAGTTCTTC. Protein: CASSQAYNEQFF.

The V and J genes are TRBV5-4 and TRBJ2-5, with 9 bases aligning to TRBD2. This CDR3 region has 15 residues. Losses at the gene ends were 1 base for V and 5 bases for J; bases not matched to a gene: 6. Germline-derived CDR1 and CDR2 are SGHNT and YYREEE (reference sequence). In DNA form, the CDR3 reads TGTGCCAGCAGCTTGTCGGGACTAGCCTCGGAGACCCAGTACTTC. Amino acids: CASSLSGLASETQYF.

The rearrangement joins TRBV28 to TRBJ2-2; TRBD1 might be the D (5 bases). Germline loops: CDR1 MDHEN, CDR2 SYDVKM. Trimming removed 9 bases at V and 6 bases at J, with 8 bases between. CDR3 length equals 11 residues. The CDR3: CARTGPGELFF. In nucleotides, the CDR3 is TGTGCCAGAACAGGTCCCGGGGAGCTGTTTTTT.

The V call is TRBV28, the J call TRBJ1-5, with unresolved D. Per the germline V gene, CDR1 is MDHEN and CDR2 is SYDVKM. The CDR3 loop spans 17 amino acids. With 3 bases removed from V and 2 bases from J, the gap between germline ends came to 17 bases. For the CDR3, the DNA is TGTGCCAGCAGTTTTTACGACTCCTCGCCGGGCAATCAGCCCCAGCATTTT. Translating gives CASSFYDSSPGNQPQHF.

The genes are TRBV7-7 and TRBJ2-3, with 7 bases lining up with TRBD1. The germline gives CDR1 SSHAT, CDR2 FNYEAQ (reference sequence). The CDR3 extends over 14 amino acids. J was trimmed by 1 base and V by 5 bases; bases with no gene match: 3. Here the CDR3 DNA reads TGTGCCAGCAGCCCCGACAGGGGCACAGATACGCAGTATTTT. This sequence encodes CASSPDRGTDTQYF.

There are a few counts of this clone. This chain joins TRBV5-1 and TRBJ1-6, with TRBD1 as a possible D gene (6 bases). The CDR3 contains 15 residues. Germline V CDR1 and CDR2: SGHRS, YFSETQ. The V and J ends lost 4 bases and 10 bases respectively, with 18 bases between them. In DNA form, the CDR3 reads TGCGCCAGCAGCCCGGGGGACACCGACGGGTCACCCCTCCACTTT. The encoded protein is CASSPGDTDGSPLHF.

The chain couples TRBV28 to TRBJ2-2; 12 nucleotides align to TRBD2. Trimming at V came to 6 bases and at J to 8 bases, leaving 10 bases not matched to a gene. Looked up from germline, CDR1 is MDHEN and CDR2 is SYDVKM. CDR3 length: 16 amino acids. CDR3 in amino acids: CASRDGLAGIRGELFF. The CDR3 DNA sequence: TGTGCCAGCAGAGACGGACTAGCGGGGATTAGGGGGGAGCTGTTTTTT. Drawing the rest from reference TRBV28 and TRBJ2-2, the complete variable domain is DVKVTQSSRYLVKRTGEKVFLECVQDMDHENMFWYRQDPGLGLRLIYFSYDVKMKEKGDIPEGYSVSREKKERFSLILESASTNQTSMYLCASRDGLAGIRGELFFGEGSRLTVL.

The J gene is TRBJ2-7, the V gene TRBV5-6; the D is unclear. Trimming removed 0 bases from V and 5 bases from J, with 3 bases in between. Per germline, CDR1 SGHDT and CDR2 YYEEEE. The CDR3 extends over 11 amino acids. The CDR3 DNA follows: TGTGCCAGCAGCTTGGGACACGAGCAGTACTTC. As protein: CASSLGHEQYF.